Following are 15 T cell receptor beta chains from one sample sequenced in a study of neoadjuvant nivolumab and ipilimumab in lung cancer. Sequenced by immunoSEQ multiplex PCR; TCRdb stores in-frame clones only, minus some. The sample shows 18,000 or so clones, over 70% of them seen only once. This sample comprised tumor tissue, obtained after neoadjuvant nivolumab, alone or with ipilimumab, at or shortly before surgery. These receptors were taken from an adult with non-small cell lung cancer.

This clone was picked up one time. DNA for the CDR3: TGTGCCAGCAGCTTAGTACAGAACACTGAAGCTTTCTTT. This encodes CASSLVQNTEAFF. The chain couples TRBV7-8 to TRBJ1-1; no clear D. V shed 1 base and J shed 1 base, with 4 bases lying between them. The CDR3 runs 13 residues. Germline CDR1 SGHVS, CDR2 FQNEAQ.

This clone came up once. The chain employs TRBV27 and TRBJ1-2; no reliable D call. Germline V gene data show CDR1 as MNHEY and CDR2 as SMNVEV (reference sequence). The V gene lost 5 bases and the J gene lost 6 bases, with 19 bases spanning the gap. This CDR3 contains 15 residues. CDR3 sequence reads: CASSLRQAQPHGYTF. The CDR3 DNA reads TGTGCCAGCAGTCTCCGCCAGGCCCAACCACATGGCTACACCTTC.

The rearrangement joins TRBV2 to TRBJ2-5; D remains unclear. V lost 0 bases to trimming and J lost 5 bases, with 10 bases between them. The CDR3 length is 14 residues. Per the germline V gene, CDR1 is SNHLY and CDR2 is FYNNEI. The CDR3 region is CASSEAQQLETQYF. Here the CDR3 DNA reads TGTGCCAGCAGTGAAGCGCAGCAGTTGGAGACCCAGTACTTC.

The CDR3 DNA is TGTGCCAGCAGTTCCCTCGAGAGCCAAAGCACAGATACGCAGTATTTT. Translation: CASSSLESQSTDTQYF. The gene calls are TRBV28 and TRBJ2-3; no definite D call. Germline V gene data show CDR1 as MDHEN and CDR2 as SYDVKM. The CDR3 sequence is 16 residues long. Trimming stripped 4 bases from V and 0 bases from J, with 14 bases between.

This clone was detected a few times. The DNA of the CDR3 is TGTGCCAGCTCACTGGGGGAAAACATTCAGTACTTC. Its protein is CASSLGENIQYF. The chain links TRBV18 to TRBJ2-4, with D perhaps TRBD1 or TRBD2 (5 bases each). Germline CDR1 reads KGHSH; CDR2 reads LQKENI. The V end was cut by 4 bases, the J end by 5 bases, with 6 bases between. This CDR3 is built from 12 residues.

The chain employs TRBV5-1 and TRBJ2-1, with D perhaps assigned TRBD1 or TRBD2 (5 bases each). Per germline, CDR1 SGHRS and CDR2 YFSETQ. Trimming took 2 bases from V and 0 from J, leaving 9 bases between them. The CDR3 sequence is 15 residues long. The CDR3 DNA is TGCGCCAGCAGCTTCGGGGACGGCTCCTACAATGAGCAGTTCTTC. Translated: CASSFGDGSYNEQFF.

V is TRBV7-9 and J is TRBJ1-4; D not certain. V lost 5 bases to trimming and J lost 0 bases, with 13 bases between them. Germline V lookup: CDR1 SEHNR, CDR2 FQNEAQ (reference sequence). The CDR3 covers 16 residues. The CDR3 protein is CASSAAGLATNEKLFF. The CDR3 coding sequence is TGTGCCAGCAGCGCGGCTGGCCTTGCAACTAATGAAAAACTGTTTTTT.

This sequence joins TRBV15 and TRBJ2-5; 8 nucleotides match TRBD2. V was pared by 1 base and J by 2 bases, with 3 bases of the junction left unmatched. CDR3 size: 15 residues. Germline V gene sequence: CDR1 LNHNV, CDR2 YYDKDF (reference sequence). CDR3 in amino acids: CATSRGGGRQETQYF. In DNA, the CDR3 is TGTGCCACCAGCAGAGGCGGGGGGCGGCAAGAGACCCAGTACTTC.

This clone showed up just once. The chain uses TRBV5-6 and TRBJ2-5; D may correspond to TRBD1 or TRBD2 (5 bases each). The germline gives CDR1 SGHDT, CDR2 YYEEEE. The CDR3 consists of 14 residues. V was pared by 1 base and J by 2 bases, with 9 bases between. CDR3 region: CASSLTGRQETQYF. The CDR3 DNA is TGTGCCAGCAGCTTGACGGGACGGCAAGAGACCCAGTACTTC.

This clone is labeled medium-sized. This sequence joins TRBV12-2 and TRBJ1-1. TRBV12-2 is a recognized pseudogene. The CDR3 is 15 residues long. The DNA for the CDR3 is TGTGCAAGTCGTCCCCCGGGACGCATGAACACTGAAGCTTTCTTT. Translated, it gives CASRPPGRMNTEAFF.

This chain connects TRBV7-9 to TRBJ1-1; D remains ambiguous. This CDR3 has 13 amino acids. The V and J ends lost 5 bases and 13 bases respectively, with 20 bases between them. Germline V gives CDR1 SEHNR, CDR2 FQNEAQ (reference sequence). The CDR3 coding sequence is TGTGCCAGCAGCCCCAAGACCGTCCTTCGGGGTTTCTTT. Amino acids: CASSPKTVLRGFF.

The chain employs TRBV30 and TRBJ1-1; D is unresolved. This CDR3 is 14 amino acids long. V lost 0 bases, J lost 0 bases, and 8 bases lay in between. CDR1 GTSNPN and CDR2 SVGIG come from the germline V gene (reference sequence). CDR3 amino acids: CAWSVMRLNTEAFF. The DNA for the CDR3 is TGTGCCTGGAGTGTAATGAGGCTGAACACTGAAGCTTTCTTT.

The CDR3 here is CASRGTVNSPLHF. DNA for the CDR3: TGTGCCAGCAGAGGGACAGTTAATTCACCCCTCCACTTT. The V call is TRBV2, the J call TRBJ1-6; the match to TRBD1 covers 7 bases. Germline trimming cut 6 bases from V and 6 bases from J; bases unmatched to any gene: 2. The CDR3 loop spans 13 amino acids. CDR1 is SNHLY, CDR2 FYNNEI, per germline.

The V gene is TRBV6-6, the J gene TRBJ1-6, with D possibly TRBD1 on 6 matching bases. This CDR3 is built from 13 residues. Germline CDR1 reads MNHNY; CDR2 reads SVGAGI (reference sequence). V lost 6 bases, J lost 6 bases, and 9 bases lay in between. The CDR3 sequence is CASRDSTNSPLHF. Written as DNA, the CDR3 is TGTGCCAGCAGGGACAGTACTAATTCACCCCTCCACTTT.

In its sample, this clone was seen once. V is TRBV4-3 and J is TRBJ2-6; 9 nucleotides line up with TRBD1. The CDR3 is 17 amino acids. CDR1 LGHNA and CDR2 YSLEER come from the germline V gene. V was pared by 1 base and J by 2 bases, with 3 bases of the junction left unmatched. CDR3 DNA sequence: TGCGCCAGCAGCCAAGCGGGACAGGGTACTGGGGCCAACGTCCTGACTTTC. Translating it yields CASSQAGQGTGANVLTF.